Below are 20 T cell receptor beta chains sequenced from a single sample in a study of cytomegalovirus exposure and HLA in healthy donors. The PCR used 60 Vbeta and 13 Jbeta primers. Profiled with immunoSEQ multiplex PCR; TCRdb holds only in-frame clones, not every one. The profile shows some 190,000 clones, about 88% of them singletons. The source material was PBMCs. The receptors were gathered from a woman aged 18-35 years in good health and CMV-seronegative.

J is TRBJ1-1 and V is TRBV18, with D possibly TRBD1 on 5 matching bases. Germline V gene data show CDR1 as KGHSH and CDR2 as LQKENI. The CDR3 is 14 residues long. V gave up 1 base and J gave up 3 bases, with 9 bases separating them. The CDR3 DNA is TGTGCCAGCTCACCACGACAGTATTACACTGAAGCTTTCTTT. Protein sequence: CASSPRQYYTEAFF.

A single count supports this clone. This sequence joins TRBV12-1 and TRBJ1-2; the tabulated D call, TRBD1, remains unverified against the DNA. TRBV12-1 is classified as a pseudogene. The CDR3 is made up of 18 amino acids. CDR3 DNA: TGTGCCAGCCGAAAAATTGATGACAGGGGGCGCGTGGACTATGGCTACACCTTC. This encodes CASRKIDDRGRVDYGYTF.

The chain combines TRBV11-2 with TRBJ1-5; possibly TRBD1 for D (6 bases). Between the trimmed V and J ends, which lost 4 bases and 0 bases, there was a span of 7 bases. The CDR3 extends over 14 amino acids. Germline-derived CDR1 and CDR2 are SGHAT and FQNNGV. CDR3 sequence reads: CASSSDSSNQPQHF. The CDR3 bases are TGTGCCAGCAGCTCGGACAGTAGCAATCAGCCCCAGCATTTT.

CDR3 in amino acids: CASSSGTRSLAFF. Written as DNA, the CDR3 is TGTGCCAGCAGTTCCGGGACTCGAAGTTTGGCTTTCTTT. V usage is TRBV28 and J usage is TRBJ1-1, with D maybe TRBD1 (5 bases). V was cut by 4 bases and J by 11 bases, with 17 bases left in between. Germline CDR1 MDHEN, CDR2 SYDVKM. The CDR3 totals 13 residues.

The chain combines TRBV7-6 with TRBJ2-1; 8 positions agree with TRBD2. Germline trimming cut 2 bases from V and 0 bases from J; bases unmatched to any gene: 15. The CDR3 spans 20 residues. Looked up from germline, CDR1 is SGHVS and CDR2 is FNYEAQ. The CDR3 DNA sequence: TGTGCCAGCAGCTTAACTGTAGCGGGGCTTTTAGGGGGCTCCTACAATGAGCAGTTCTTC. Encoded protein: CASSLTVAGLLGGSYNEQFF.

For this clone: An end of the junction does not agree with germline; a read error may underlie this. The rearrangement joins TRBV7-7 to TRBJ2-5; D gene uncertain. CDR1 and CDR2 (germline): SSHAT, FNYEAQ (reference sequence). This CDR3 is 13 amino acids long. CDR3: CASSLSSYETQYF. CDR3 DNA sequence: TGTGCTAGCAGCTTAAGTTCCTACGAGACCCAGTACTTC.

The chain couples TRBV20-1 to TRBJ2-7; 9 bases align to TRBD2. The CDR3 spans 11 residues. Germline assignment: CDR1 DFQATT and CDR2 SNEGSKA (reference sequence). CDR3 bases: TGCAGCGGGACTAGCATCTACGAGCAGTACTTC. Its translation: CSGTSIYEQYF.

CDR3 DNA sequence: TGTGCCAGCACCTCCGGGACAGGGTTCTATGCGGAGCTGTTTTTT. It translates to CASTSGTGFYAELFF. The V and J genes are TRBV6-5 and TRBJ2-2; the match to TRBD1 covers 9 bases. CDR1 and CDR2 (germline): MNHEY, SVGAGI. The CDR3 is 15 amino acids. The trim removed 7 bases at V and 10 bases at J, leaving 13 bases unmatched.

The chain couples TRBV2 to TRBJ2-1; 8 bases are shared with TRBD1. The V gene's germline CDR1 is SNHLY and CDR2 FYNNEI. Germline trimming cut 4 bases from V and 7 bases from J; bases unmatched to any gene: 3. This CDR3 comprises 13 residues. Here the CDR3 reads CASSVDRANEQFF. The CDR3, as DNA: TGTGCCAGCAGTGTGGACAGGGCGAATGAGCAGTTCTTC.

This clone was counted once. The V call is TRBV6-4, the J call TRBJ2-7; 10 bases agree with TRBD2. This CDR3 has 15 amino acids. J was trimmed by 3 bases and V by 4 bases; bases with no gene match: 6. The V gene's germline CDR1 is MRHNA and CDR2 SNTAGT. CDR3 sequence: CASSGWTSGFYEQYF. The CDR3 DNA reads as TGTGCCAGCAGTGGCTGGACTAGCGGATTCTACGAGCAGTACTTC.

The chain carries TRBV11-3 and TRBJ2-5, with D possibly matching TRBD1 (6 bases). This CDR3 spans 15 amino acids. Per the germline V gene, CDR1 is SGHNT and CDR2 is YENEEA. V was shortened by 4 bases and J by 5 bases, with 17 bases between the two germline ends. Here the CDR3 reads CASSSKTGSGETQYF. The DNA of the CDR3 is TGTGCCAGCAGCTCGAAAACAGGGTCGGGCGAGACCCAGTACTTC.

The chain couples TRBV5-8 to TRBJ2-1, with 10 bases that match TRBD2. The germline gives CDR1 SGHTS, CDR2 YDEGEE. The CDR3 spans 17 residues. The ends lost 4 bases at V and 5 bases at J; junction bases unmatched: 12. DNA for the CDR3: TGTGCCAGCAGCCTGGGACTAGCGCGATACTCTCACAATGAGCAGTTCTTC. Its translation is CASSLGLARYSHNEQFF.

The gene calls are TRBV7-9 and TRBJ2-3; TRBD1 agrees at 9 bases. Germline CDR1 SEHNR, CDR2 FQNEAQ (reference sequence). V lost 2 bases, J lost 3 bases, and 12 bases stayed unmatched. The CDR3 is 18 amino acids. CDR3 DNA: TGTGCCAGCAGCTTAAGGGACAGGGCCCCTGGTTATACAGATACGCAGTATTTT. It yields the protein CASSLRDRAPGYTDTQYF.

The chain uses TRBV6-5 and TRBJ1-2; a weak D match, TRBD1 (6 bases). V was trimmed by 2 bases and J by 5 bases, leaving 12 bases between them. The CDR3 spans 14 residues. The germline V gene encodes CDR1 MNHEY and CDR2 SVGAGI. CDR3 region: CASSYTRQEYGYTF. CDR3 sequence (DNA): TGTGCCAGCAGTTACACAAGACAGGAGTATGGCTACACCTTC.

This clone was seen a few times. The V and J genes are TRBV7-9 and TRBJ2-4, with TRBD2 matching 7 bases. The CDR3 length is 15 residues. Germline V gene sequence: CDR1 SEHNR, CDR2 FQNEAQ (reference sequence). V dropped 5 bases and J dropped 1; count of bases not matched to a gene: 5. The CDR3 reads CASSASGGAKNIQYF. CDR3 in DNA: TGTGCCAGCAGCGCCTCCGGGGGGGCCAAAAACATTCAGTACTTC.

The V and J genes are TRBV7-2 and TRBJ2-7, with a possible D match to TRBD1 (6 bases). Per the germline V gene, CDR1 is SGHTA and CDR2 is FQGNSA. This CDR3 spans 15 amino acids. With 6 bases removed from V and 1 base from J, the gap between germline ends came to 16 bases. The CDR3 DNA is TGTGCCAGCAGTCATACCCTGGACAGTTCCTACGAGCAGTACTTC. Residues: CASSHTLDSSYEQYF.

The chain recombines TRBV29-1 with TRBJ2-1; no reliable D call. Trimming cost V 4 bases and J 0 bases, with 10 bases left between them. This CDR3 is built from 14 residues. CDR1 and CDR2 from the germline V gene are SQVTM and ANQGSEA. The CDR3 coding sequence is TGCAGCGTTGCGGCGGCCCGCTCCTACAATGAGCAGTTCTTC. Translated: CSVAAARSYNEQFF.

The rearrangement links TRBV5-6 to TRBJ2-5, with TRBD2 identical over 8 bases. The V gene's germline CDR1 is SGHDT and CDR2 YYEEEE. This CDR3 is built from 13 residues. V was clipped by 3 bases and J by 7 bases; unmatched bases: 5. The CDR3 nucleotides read TGTGCCAGCAGCTCCGGGACTAGTTGGACCCAGTACTTC. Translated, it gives CASSSGTSWTQYF.

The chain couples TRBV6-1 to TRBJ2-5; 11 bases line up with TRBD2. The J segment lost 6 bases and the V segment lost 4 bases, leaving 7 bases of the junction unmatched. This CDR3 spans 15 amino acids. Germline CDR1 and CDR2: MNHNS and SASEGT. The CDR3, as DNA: TGTGCCAGCAGTGCCGCGGCTAGCGGGGGGCAGACCCAGTACTTC. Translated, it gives CASSAAASGGQTQYF.

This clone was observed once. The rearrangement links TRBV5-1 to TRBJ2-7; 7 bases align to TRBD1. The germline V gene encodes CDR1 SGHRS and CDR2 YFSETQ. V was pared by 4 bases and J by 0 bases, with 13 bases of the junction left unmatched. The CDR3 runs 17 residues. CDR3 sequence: CASSRHRLTGASYEQYF. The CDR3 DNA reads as TGCGCCAGCAGCCGCCATAGACTAACAGGGGCCTCCTACGAGCAGTACTTC.